One TCR beta chain is described in this entry. The target antigen is unknown. An amount of RNA that ranged from roughly 0.5 to 1 ug was reverse transcribed with random hexamers. Amplification of TCR beta CDR3 spanned 54 Vbeta and 13 Jbeta via immunoSEQ multiplex PCR. Each CDR3 protein gets one entry after TCRdb re-called the immunoSEQ multiplex PCR reads with MiXCR. The table includes about 300,000 distinct CDR3 sequences, around 92% detected once. The data derive from a study of CD8 T cells in Susac syndrome. Study-wide findings and caveats: As the study acknowledged, the number of individuals who were part of its TCR sequencing and HLA analysis was relatively small.

Control patients had untreated stable or active relapsing-remitting multiple sclerosis by revised McDonald criteria. The CD8+ and CD4+ T cells were negatively isolated, with the TEMRA cells enriched by FACS. The V gene lost 3 bases and the J gene lost 7 bases, with 15 bases spanning the gap. This CDR3 region has 13 residues. Germline-derived CDR1 and CDR2 are GTSNPN and SVGIG (reference sequence). This chain connects TRBV30 to TRBJ1-2; unclear D gene. The source of this sequence is a human donor with multiple sclerosis. Source material: CD4+ T cells from PBMCs. This chain's CDR3 is CAWSHGELRGYTF. In DNA, the CDR3 is TGTGCCTGGAGCCATGGAGAACTACGTGGCTACACCTTC. Based on the CDR3 plus reference TRBV30 and TRBJ1-2, the full variable domain is SQTIHQWPATLVQPVGSPLSLECTVEGTSNPNLYWYRQAAGRGLQLLFYSVGIGQISSEVPQNLSASRPQDRQFILSSKKLLLSDSGFYLCAWSHGELRGYTFGSGTRLTVV.